One and the same sample provided the 7 T cell receptor beta chains below, sequenced in a study of T cell repertoires in cytomegalovirus infection. TCRdb reanalysed the reads using MiXCR and keeps one entry per CDR3 protein. The sample contains about 740,000 distinct CDR3 sequences, around 32% of which appear only once. For these receptors, no antigen is known. The source material was cultured PBMCs, sampled from culture after CMV antigen stimulation. The receptors were gathered from a human donor in good health (CMV status not recorded). Some clones in this sample may be carry-over from other donors' samples.

This clonotype was seen only a few times. The rearrangement uses TRBV20-1 and TRBJ2-3; TRBD2 agrees at 11 bases. Germline V CDR1 and CDR2: DFQATT, SNEGSKA (reference sequence). The length of the CDR3 is 12 residues. The CDR3 protein is CSTSGRPDTQYF. CDR3 sequence (DNA): TGCAGCACTAGCGGGAGACCGGATACGCAGTATTTT.

This clonotype was picked up a small number of times. The gene calls are TRBV27 and TRBJ2-7, with a possible D match to TRBD1 (5 bases). Germline CDR1 MNHEY, CDR2 SMNVEV (reference sequence). CDR3 length: 14 residues. V was shortened by 6 bases and J by 4 bases, with 16 bases between the two germline ends. The DNA of the CDR3 is TGTGCCAGCAGCCCCGCAGGGATAGTATACGAGCAGTACTTC. Translating gives CASSPAGIVYEQYF.

The genes are TRBV27 and TRBJ1-2; D not certain. The CDR3 has 17 amino acids. Germline lookup yields CDR1 MNHEY and CDR2 SMNVEV (reference sequence). Trimming removed 0 bases at V and 2 bases at J, with 16 bases between. The CDR3 loop reads CASSLSGSQRQNYGYTF. CDR3 sequence (DNA): TGTGCCAGCAGTTTATCCGGATCCCAACGACAAAACTATGGCTACACCTTC.

V usage is TRBV7-6 and J usage is TRBJ1-1, with 8 positions matching TRBD1. The CDR3 contains 15 residues. Looked up from germline, CDR1 is SGHVS and CDR2 is FNYEAQ. Trimming took 5 bases from V and 8 from J; bases not matched to a gene: 13. CDR3 in amino acids: CASSPRQGAYAEAFF. DNA of the CDR3: TGTGCCAGCAGCCCTAGGCAGGGGGCATACGCGGAAGCTTTCTTT.

V is TRBV6-2 or TRBV6-3 and J is TRBJ1-5, with D possibly TRBD1 on 6 matching bases. Trimming pared 7 bases from V and 10 bases from J, leaving 23 bases between. The CDR3 length is 15 residues. Looked up from germline, CDR1 is MNHEY and CDR2 is SVGEGT. The CDR3 loop reads CASNRDRRNQIPQHF. The CDR3 nucleotides read TGTGCCAGCAATAGAGACAGGAGGAATCAGATTCCCCAGCATTTT.

This clonotype was found many times. This chain links TRBV7-2 with TRBJ2-3; 7 bases fit TRBD2. V gave up 5 bases and J gave up 1 base; unmatched junction bases: 3. The germline gives CDR1 SGHTA, CDR2 FQGNSA. This CDR3 region has 14 residues. CDR3 loop: CASSRDYRTDTQYF. Here the CDR3 DNA reads TGTGCCAGCAGCCGGGACTACCGCACAGATACGCAGTATTTT.

The chain's CDR3 is CASSPGWGLMATQYF. The CDR3 nucleotides read TGTGCCAGCAGCCCGGGGTGGGGCCTTATGGCGACCCAGTACTTC. This sequence joins TRBV12-3 or TRBV12-4 and TRBJ2-5; D might be TRBD1 or TRBD2, each matching 5 bases. The CDR3 totals 15 residues. V lost 6 bases and J 7 bases, leaving 21 bases between the germline ends.